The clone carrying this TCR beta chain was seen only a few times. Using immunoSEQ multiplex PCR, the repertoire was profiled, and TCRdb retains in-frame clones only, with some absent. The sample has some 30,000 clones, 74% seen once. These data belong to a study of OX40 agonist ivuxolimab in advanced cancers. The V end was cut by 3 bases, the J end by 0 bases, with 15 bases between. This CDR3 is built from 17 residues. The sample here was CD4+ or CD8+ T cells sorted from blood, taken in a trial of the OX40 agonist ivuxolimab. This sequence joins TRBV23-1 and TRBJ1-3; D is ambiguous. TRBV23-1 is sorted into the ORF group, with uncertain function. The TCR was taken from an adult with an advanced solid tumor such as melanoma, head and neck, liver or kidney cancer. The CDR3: CASSQKQCPLSGNTIYF. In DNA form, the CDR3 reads TGCGCCAGCAGTCAGAAACAGTGTCCCCTCTCTGGAAACACCATATATTTT.